Included here is one T cell receptor (beta chain) sequence, with context. This table comes from immunoSEQ multiplex PCR, and its TCRdb copy is limited to in-frame clones, with some not included. The sample has approximately 94,000 clones, 90% to 96% seen once. The junction had 13 bases not matched to a gene; V was cut back by 6 bases and J by 10 bases. The CDR3 loop spans 16 amino acids. From germline, CDR1 is SGHVS and CDR2 FQNEAQ. These data belong to a study of technical replicates of blood from several donors. This clonotype was sampled from a human donor in good health. V and J are TRBV7-8 and TRBJ2-1; 12 bases match TRBD2. Sequencing was performed on T cells isolated from PBMCs. The CDR3 nucleotides are TGTGCCAGCAGACAACGGACTAGCGGGACTTTAAAGGAGCAGTTCTTC. Residues: CASRQRTSGTLKEQFF.